The 20 T cell receptor beta chains presented below share a single source sample, sequenced in a study of PD-L1 blockade in urothelial cancer (dated by TCRdb to about 2017). Library preparation used the immunoSEQ multiplex PCR assay. The table was pulled from immuneACCESS by TCRdb, which kept in-frame rearrangements only. Such tables lose some clones; where checked, under half of the loss comes from unresolved V genes, and the rest has no known cause. Within this sample are about 95,000 clones, with around 91% of them counted one time only. The top ten clones comprise 1.5% to 2% of the sample. The sample's time point, from its label and the paper: pretreatment peripheral blood. The specimen comprised PBMCs, sampled around atezolizumab (anti-PD-L1) treatment. Receptor source: a man aged 55 to 70 with urothelial cancer.

The V gene is TRBV28, the J gene TRBJ1-5, with TRBD1 matching 7 bases. The J segment lost 4 bases and the V segment lost 7 bases, leaving 4 bases of the junction unmatched. CDR1 is MDHEN, CDR2 SYDVKM, per germline. This CDR3 region has 13 residues. The CDR3 DNA sequence: TGTGCCAGCATTCCAGGGGGGAATCAGCCCCAGCATTTT. It codes for CASIPGGNQPQHF.

The chain uses TRBV18 and TRBJ2-5, with 11 bases identical to TRBD2. CDR1 and CDR2 (germline): KGHSH, LQKENI. V trimming: 2 bases; J trimming: 4 bases; junction bases outside the gene matches: 9. The CDR3 loop spans 17 amino acids. CDR3 protein: CASSPITSGSLGETQYF. DNA of the CDR3: TGTGCCAGCTCACCAATTACTAGCGGGAGTCTGGGAGAGACCCAGTACTTC.

V usage is TRBV7-3 and J usage is TRBJ2-7; 7 bases are a match to TRBD2. V lost 2 bases, J lost 2 bases, and 6 bases stayed unmatched. Germline CDR1 reads SGHTA; CDR2 reads FQGTGA. CDR3 length: 15 amino acids. CDR3 bases: TGTGCCAGCAGCTTAGGGCTAGCGGTACCCTACGAGCAGTACTTC. Protein: CASSLGLAVPYEQYF.

The chain joins TRBV29-1 to TRBJ2-3, with 7 bases aligning to TRBD2. Trimming cost V 3 bases and J 0 bases; bases outside gene matches: 9. Looked up from germline, CDR1 is SQVTM and CDR2 is ANQGSEA. The CDR3 length is 16 residues. The CDR3 DNA is TGCAGCGTTGAGAGACTAGCTCACACTAGCACAGATACGCAGTATTTT. This encodes CSVERLAHTSTDTQYF.

The gene calls are TRBV5-4 and TRBJ2-7, with D possibly matching TRBD1 (6 bases). V lost 9 bases and J 7 bases, leaving 23 bases between the germline ends. The CDR3 totals 14 residues. The germline V gene has CDR1 SGHNT and CDR2 YYREEE (reference sequence). The CDR3 region is CATRGQTLEGEQYF. The CDR3 DNA sequence: TGTGCCACCCGAGGACAGACCCTCGAGGGGGAGCAGTACTTC.

The chain joins TRBV6-1 to TRBJ2-5, with TRBD2 matching 8 bases. The junction had 12 bases not matched to a gene; V was cut back by 2 bases and J by 4 bases. Looked up from germline, CDR1 is MNHNS and CDR2 is SASEGT. The CDR3 spans 17 residues. CDR3: CASSEQLVRRGAETQYF. The DNA for the CDR3 is TGTGCCAGCAGTGAACAGCTAGTTCGGCGGGGGGCAGAGACCCAGTACTTC.

The chain uses TRBV7-2 and TRBJ1-1, with D possibly being TRBD1 (5 bases). V lost 4 bases and J lost 9, with 21 bases in between. Per the germline V gene, CDR1 is SGHTA and CDR2 is FQGNSA. This CDR3 has 15 amino acids. The CDR3 nucleotides read TGTGCCAGCAGCTCCGTCCTCGGCTTCAGGGATAAAGCTTTCTTT. Protein: CASSSVLGFRDKAFF.

This clone showed up just once. The genes are TRBV28 and TRBJ2-5; D perhaps matches TRBD2 (8 bases). The CDR3 consists of 13 residues. The V end was cut by 7 bases, the J end by 4 bases, with 13 bases between. Germline CDR1 MDHEN, CDR2 SYDVKM. CDR3 amino acids: CASTGGGGETQYF. In DNA form, the CDR3 reads TGTGCCAGCACGGGAGGGGGCGGAGAGACCCAGTACTTC.

This chain joins TRBV18 and TRBJ1-4; no firm D call. V lost 6 bases, J lost 0 bases, and 14 bases lay in between. Germline CDR1 and CDR2: KGHSH and LQKENI. This CDR3 region has 16 residues. The CDR3 DNA follows: TGTGCCAGCTCCCCCCAGAGGGTTACAACTAATGAAAAACTGTTTTTT. It is translated as CASSPQRVTTNEKLFF. Combining the CDR3 with reference TRBV18 and TRBJ1-4 gives the whole variable domain NAGVMQNPRHLVRRRGQEARLRCSPMKGHSHVYWYRQLPEEGLKFMVYLQKENIIDESGMPKERFSAEFPKEGPSILRIQQVVRGDSAAYFCASSPQRVTTNEKLFFGSGTQLSVL.

This chain connects TRBV2 to TRBJ2-3; tentative D call: TRBD2 (5 bases). V was pared by 5 bases and J by 4 bases, with 10 bases between. The CDR3 covers 13 residues. CDR1 SNHLY and CDR2 FYNNEI come from the germline V gene. In DNA, the CDR3 is TGTGCCAGCAGTCCCCCGGGGTCAGATACGCAGTATTTT. Its translation: CASSPPGSDTQYF.

In its sample, this clone was seen a few times. The V call is TRBV5-6, the J call TRBJ2-2; D is possibly TRBD2 (5 bases). The germline V gene encodes CDR1 SGHDT and CDR2 YYEEEE. This CDR3 is 16 amino acids long. The V end was cut by 0 bases, the J end by 4 bases, with 13 bases between. CDR3 sequence reads: CASSLVLTGSTGELFF. The CDR3 DNA reads as TGTGCCAGCAGCTTGGTATTGACGGGATCCACCGGGGAGCTGTTTTTT.

This clone occurred once. The rearrangement joins TRBV12-5 to TRBJ2-7; D might be TRBD1 (8 bases). The CDR3 is made up of 14 amino acids. V was shortened by 5 bases and J by 5 bases, with 16 bases between the two germline ends. The germline gives CDR1 LGHNT, CDR2 FRNRAP. CDR3 sequence: CASGHRGTTHEQYF. In DNA form, the CDR3 reads TGTGCTAGTGGTCACAGGGGGACTACTCACGAGCAGTACTTC.

This clone was seen only once. The chain uses TRBV5-1 and TRBJ1-3; 8 nucleotides align to TRBD1. V was pared by 5 bases and J by 0 bases, with 4 bases of the junction left unmatched. Germline values: CDR1 SGHRS, CDR2 YFSETQ. CDR3 length: 15 amino acids. The CDR3 reads CASRPTGDSGNTIYF. The DNA of the CDR3 is TGCGCCAGCAGACCGACAGGGGACTCTGGAAACACCATATATTTT. Complete variable domain (other parts from reference TRBV5-1 and TRBJ1-3): KAGVTQTPRYLIKTRGQQVTLSCSPISGHRSVSWYQQTPGQGLQFLFEYFSETQRNKGNFPGRFSGRQFSNSRSEMNVSTLELGDSALYLCASRPTGDSGNTIYFGEGSWLTVV.

The V and J genes are TRBV15 and TRBJ2-3; unclear D gene. CDR3 length: 14 residues. Trimming stripped 1 base from V and 1 base from J, with 6 bases between. The germline V gene encodes CDR1 LNHNV and CDR2 YYDKDF (reference sequence). The CDR3 DNA follows: TGTGCCACCAGCAGAGTGAGCGGCACAGATACGCAGTATTTT. Protein product: CATSRVSGTDTQYF.

This chain joins TRBV4-2 and TRBJ2-2, with TRBD2 matching 10 bases. The CDR3 contains 18 residues. Germline CDR1 reads LGHNA; CDR2 reads YNFKEQ. Trimming took 0 bases from V and 4 from J; bases not matched to a gene: 8. The CDR3 protein is CASSQDRLAGEGTGELFF. CDR3 coding DNA: TGTGCCAGCAGCCAAGATCGTCTAGCGGGAGAGGGCACCGGGGAGCTGTTTTTT.

The chain employs TRBV5-1 and TRBJ2-5; tentatively, D is TRBD2 (6 bases). Germline V CDR1 and CDR2: SGHRS, YFSETQ. V lost 0 bases and J lost 2, with 11 bases in between. This CDR3 comprises 15 residues. CDR3 amino acids: CASSLGDSPQETQYF. The CDR3 DNA is TGCGCCAGCAGCTTGGGGGACTCGCCACAAGAGACCCAGTACTTC.

V usage is TRBV6-5 and J usage is TRBJ1-1; D is unclear. The germline V gene has CDR1 MNHEY and CDR2 SVGAGI. CDR3 size: 12 residues. Trimming left V 6 bases short and J 10 bases short, with 15 bases between. The CDR3 region is CASSGRSRVAFF. CDR3 nucleotide sequence: TGTGCCAGCAGCGGTCGAAGTCGGGTAGCTTTCTTT.

The CDR3 coding sequence is TGTGCCAGTAGTATTGACAGGGCGCTCGTCGGGGAGCTGTTTTTT. Protein product: CASSIDRALVGELFF. This chain joins TRBV19 and TRBJ2-2, with 7 bases identical to TRBD1. The CDR3 extends over 15 amino acids. Germline V CDR1 and CDR2: LNHDA, SQIVND (reference sequence). J was trimmed by 7 bases and V by 3 bases; bases with no gene match: 8.

The CDR3 bases are TGTGCCAGCAGCTTAGGCCAGGGCGTAACCGGGGAGCTGTTTTTT. It is translated as CASSLGQGVTGELFF. The chain recombines TRBV11-1 with TRBJ2-2; TRBD1 is a possible D gene (5 bases). Germline V CDR1 and CDR2: SGHAT, FQDESV (reference sequence). Trimming removed 1 base from V and 5 bases from J, with 11 bases in between. The CDR3 has 15 residues.

The V gene is TRBV30, the J gene TRBJ1-4; tentative D call: TRBD1 (5 bases). Per germline, CDR1 GTSNPN and CDR2 SVGIG (reference sequence). This CDR3 spans 13 amino acids. V lost 8 bases to trimming and J lost 7 bases, with 17 bases between them. This chain's CDR3 is CARTSGQAEKLFF. The CDR3 nucleotides are TGTGCCCGGACTTCAGGGCAGGCTGAAAAACTGTTTTTT.